The clone carrying this TCR beta chain was counted ten times or more. Its antigen is unknown. These data are taken from a study of CD8+CD57+ T cells in acquired aplastic anemia. Study-level points and caveats: There were 25 to 30 CD8+ CDR3 sequences that occurred in both patients and controls. In CD8+ cells, Simpson's diversity showed no significant difference between patients and controls.

Genomic DNA, serving as template, underwent TCR beta VDJ and CDR3 profiling. TCRdb re-analysed the reads in MiXCR, keeping a single row per CDR3 protein. The profile shows fewer than 250,000 distinct CDR3 sequences, roughly 56% of them singletons. Trimming removed 3 bases at V and 11 bases at J, with 10 bases between. The CDR3 sequence is 11 residues long. The sequencing sample was made of sorted CD4+, CD8+, or CD8+CD57+ T cells (not recorded which) from PBMCs. The V gene is TRBV12-3 or TRBV12-4, the J gene TRBJ1-1; no definite D call. The sequence came from a human donor in good health, serving as a control. The CDR3 nucleotides are TGTGCCAGCAGTTTTGCGTCTCGTGCTTTCTTT. This sequence encodes CASSFASRAFF.